This TCR beta chain appears in the sequencing data of a study of cytomegalovirus exposure and HLA in healthy donors. Notes on this clone: Its matching antigen is unknown.

Germline-derived CDR1 and CDR2 are LNHNV and YYDKDF (reference sequence). The CDR3 runs to 18 residues. Trimming at V came to 0 bases and at J to 2 bases, leaving 13 bases not matched to a gene. Study-wide results and limits: Altogether, more than 150 TCR beta chains were recorded as cytomegalovirus-associated. Earlier findings revealed that most TCR beta V segments proved productive either about 90% or about 30% of the time.

The PCR was carried out with 60 Vbeta primers and 13 Jbeta primers. This table comes from immunoSEQ multiplex PCR, and its TCRdb copy is limited to in-frame clones, with some not included. The sample shows approximately 190,000 clones, 80% to 85% of them seen only once. The specimen was PBMCs. This clonotype was sampled from a young woman in good health and CMV-seronegative. V gene TRBV15 combines with J gene TRBJ2-7; 7 bases are shared with TRBD1. CDR3 nucleotide sequence: TGTGCCACCAGCAGAGATGAAGGGGACAGAAAGCCCCCCTACGAGCAGTACTTC. Protein product: CATSRDEGDRKPPYEQYF.